Included here is one T cell receptor (beta chain) sequence, with context. The germline V gene encodes CDR1 MGHDK and CDR2 SYGVNS. This CDR3 is 12 amino acids long. The V and J ends lost 3 bases and 9 bases respectively, with 11 bases between them. The data derive from a study of cytomegalovirus exposure and HLA in healthy donors. Both 60 Vbeta primers and 13 Jbeta primers went into the PCR. Sequencing used immunoSEQ multiplex PCR; TCRdb keeps in-frame clones, though not all of them. The listing contains more than 90,000 clones. Sequencing was carried out using PBMCs. The chain carries TRBV25-1 and TRBJ1-1; D is unresolved. This clonotype originated in a man under 40 in good health and CMV-seronegative. Here the CDR3 reads CASSDHISQAFF. The CDR3 region has the DNA TGTGCCAGCAGTGACCACATATCCCAAGCTTTCTTT.